Each of the 15 T cell receptor beta chains below was sequenced from the same sample in a study of shared clonotypes between healthy human individuals. Method: immunoSEQ multiplex PCR; TCRdb's copy keeps in-frame clones and lacks some. The data contain roughly 650,000 clones, less than 98% of them singletons. Source material: naive CD4+ T cells sorted from blood. Subset here: CD45RA+ positively selected. Receptors were obtained from a woman aged 25 to 39 in good health.

This sequence joins TRBV19 and TRBJ1-1; D unclear. Trimming shortened V by 5 bases and J by 3 bases, and 7 bases separated the two germline ends. This CDR3 comprises 12 residues. Germline CDR1 is LNHDA and CDR2 is SQIVND (reference sequence). The CDR3 sequence is CASSAVYTEAFF. For the CDR3, the DNA is TGTGCCAGTAGTGCTGTATACACTGAAGCTTTCTTT.

The chain couples TRBV2 to TRBJ2-1; 11 bases fit TRBD2. Germline V CDR1 and CDR2: SNHLY, FYNNEI. There are 14 residues in the CDR3. The V and J ends lost 7 bases and 7 bases, in that order; junction bases with no gene match: 6. CDR3 loop: CASKLAGAQNEQFF. The CDR3 nucleotides are TGTGCCAGCAAACTAGCGGGAGCGCAGAATGAGCAGTTCTTC.

The chain combines TRBV30 with TRBJ1-5; possible D gene TRBD1, 5 bases. CDR1 and CDR2 (germline): GTSNPN, SVGIG (reference sequence). V was trimmed by 1 base and J by 4 bases, leaving 8 bases between them. The CDR3 is 13 amino acids. The CDR3 region has the DNA TGTGCCTGGAGTGACGGGGCGAATCAGCCCCAGCATTTT. Its translation: CAWSDGANQPQHF. The full variable domain, completed using reference TRBV30 and TRBJ1-5, is SQTIHQWPATLVQPVGSPLSLECTVEGTSNPNLYWYRQAAGRGLQLLFYSVGIGQISSEVPQNLSASRPQDRQFILSSKKLLLSDSGFYLCAWSDGANQPQHFGDGTRLSIL.

This chain connects TRBV7-2 to TRBJ1-3; no firm D call. This CDR3 contains 12 residues. V lost 5 bases, J lost 9 bases, and 11 bases lay in between. Germline V CDR1 and CDR2: SGHTA, FQGNSA. The CDR3 DNA reads as TGTGCCAGCAGCCCCACCCGGGGCACCATATATTTT. Translating it yields CASSPTRGTIYF.

The genes are TRBV5-1 and TRBJ1-2, with TRBD1 matching over 8 bases. The V and J ends lost 5 bases and 4 bases, in that order; junction bases with no gene match: 4. CDR3 size: 13 residues. CDR1 is SGHRS, CDR2 YFSETQ, per germline. CDR3 DNA sequence: TGCGCCAGCAGGGGCGGACAGGGCTATGGCTACACCTTC. Translated, it gives CASRGGQGYGYTF.

This chain links TRBV18 with TRBJ1-3; D gene unclear. V dropped 2 bases and J dropped 0 bases, with 5 bases sitting between them. The CDR3 has 14 amino acids. Germline CDR1 is KGHSH and CDR2 is LQKENI. This CDR3 is CASSPSDSGNTIYF. For the CDR3, the DNA is TGTGCCAGCTCACCAAGCGACTCTGGAAACACCATATATTTT.

The chain is built from TRBV9 and TRBJ2-7, with D maybe TRBD2 (6 bases). Trimming left V 0 bases short and J 6 bases short, with 13 bases between. Germline V gene sequence: CDR1 SGDLS, CDR2 YYNGEE. This CDR3 has 14 residues. CDR3 protein: CASSVAGRAGEQYF. In DNA form, the CDR3 reads TGTGCCAGCAGCGTAGCCGGGAGAGCCGGCGAGCAGTACTTC.

V is TRBV5-1 and J is TRBJ2-1; D is perhaps TRBD1 (5 bases). The CDR3 length is 15 residues. CDR1 SGHRS and CDR2 YFSETQ come from the germline V gene. The V end was cut by 0 bases, the J end by 3 bases, with 10 bases between. CDR3 coding DNA: TGCGCCAGCAGCTTGGCCCCCAGGGACTACAATGAGCAGTTCTTC. It specifies CASSLAPRDYNEQFF.

V usage is TRBV6-5 and J usage is TRBJ1-5, with unresolved D. V was pared by 2 bases and J by 9 bases, with 14 bases between. Germline-derived CDR1 and CDR2 are MNHEY and SVGAGI. The CDR3 is 14 amino acids. As DNA, the CDR3 is TGTGCCAGCAGTTACGGACCATACGCGCCGCCCCAGCATTTT. Translating gives CASSYGPYAPPQHF.

This chain joins TRBV5-8 and TRBJ2-7; D is unresolved. This CDR3 contains 13 residues. Looked up from germline, CDR1 is SGHTS and CDR2 is YDEGEE. Trimming cost V 2 bases and J 2 bases, with 8 bases left between them. The CDR3 spells CASSFDNTYEQYF. The DNA of the CDR3 is TGTGCCAGCAGCTTTGACAACACCTACGAGCAGTACTTC.

The gene calls are TRBV10-3 and TRBJ2-5; 7 bases match TRBD2. The CDR3 consists of 15 residues. Unmatched junction bases numbered 11, after V lost 8 bases and J lost 2 bases. Germline CDR1 and CDR2: ENHRY and SYGVKD. In nucleotides, the CDR3 is TGTGCCATCGGTGCCAGCCAGCGGGAACAAGAGACCCAGTACTTC. Protein sequence: CAIGASQREQETQYF.

The rearrangement joins TRBV7-8 to TRBJ2-2, with TRBD2 matching over 8 bases. V lost 5 bases and J lost 6; bases outside the gene matches: 11. There are 16 residues in the CDR3. Germline CDR1 and CDR2: SGHVS and FQNEAQ. CDR3 bases: TGTGCCAGCAGCATAAAGCGGGAGAGGCCGGCCGGGGAGCTGTTTTTT. Translation gives CASSIKRERPAGELFF.

The chain links TRBV5-1 to TRBJ1-2; 10 bases map to TRBD1. The CDR3 runs 15 residues. The germline CDR1 and CDR2 sequences are SGHRS and YFSETQ. V dropped 1 base and J dropped 4; count of bases not matched to a gene: 4. CDR3 sequence (DNA): TGCGCCAGCAGCTTGCAGACAGGGGGCAGCTATGGCTACACCTTC. This translates into CASSLQTGGSYGYTF.

This clone was observed once. One end of the junction does not line up with germline, which may come from a read error. V gene TRBV2 combines with J gene TRBJ2-4, with 8 bases matching TRBD1. The germline V gene has CDR1 SNHLY and CDR2 FYNNEI. The CDR3 loop spans 18 amino acids. CDR3 bases: TGTGCCAGCAGCGAAGTTAGGGCCGCCGGGACAGGCAAAAACATTCAGTACTTC. Amino acid sequence: CASSEVRAAGTGKNIQYF. Together with reference TRBV2 and TRBJ2-4, the CDR3 gives the full variable domain: EPEVTQTPSHQVTQMGQEVILRCVPISNHLYFYWYRQILGQKVEFLVSFYNNEISEKSEIFDDQFSVERPDGSNFTLKIRSTKLEDSAMYFCASSEVRAAGTGKNIQYFGAGTRLSVL.

V gene TRBV28 combines with J gene TRBJ1-6, with no clear D. Trimming stripped 1 base from V and 7 bases from J, with 11 bases between. This CDR3 is 15 amino acids long. From germline, CDR1 is MDHEN and CDR2 SYDVKM. The CDR3 nucleotides are TGTGCCAGCAGTTTATTAGGTACCGGGAATTCACCCCTCCACTTT. This codes for CASSLLGTGNSPLHF. Using reference TRBV28 and TRBJ1-6 for the parts outside the CDR3, the full variable domain is DVKVTQSSRYLVKRTGEKVFLECVQDMDHENMFWYRQDPGLGLRLIYFSYDVKMKEKGDIPEGYSVSREKKERFSLILESASTNQTSMYLCASSLLGTGNSPLHFGNGTRLTVT.